This TCR beta chain was documented in a study of control samples from healthy donors and cancer patients. The CDR3 covers 17 residues. V was pared by 5 bases and J by 2 bases, with 11 bases of the junction left unmatched. Germline CDR1 reads KGHDR; CDR2 reads SFDVKD. TCRdb's copy holds only in-frame clones and misses some; the assay was immunoSEQ multiplex PCR. The profile shows roughly 43,000 clones, about 87% of them singletons. The sequenced material came from PBMCs. The rearrangement joins TRBV24-1 to TRBJ2-7, with TRBD1 matching 10 bases. This clonotype originated in a woman aged 55 to 70 with lung cancer. CDR3 DNA sequence: TGTGCCACCAGTGGAGGACCCGGGACAGGGGTCCCCTACGAGCAGTACTTC. Translating it yields CATSGGPGTGVPYEQYF.